These 20 T cell receptor beta chains were all obtained from the same sample, sequenced in a study of T-cell reconstitution after alpha-beta-depleted transplantation in children. Unique molecular identifiers were built into the TCRbeta library. TCRdb independently ran MiXCR on the PCR reads; one entry per CDR3 protein. Of 250,000 to 400,000 distinct CDR3 sequences listed, roughly 21% are singletons. The sample was PBMCs, mostly from graft donor cells, taken 180 days after TCRalphabeta/CD19-depleted stem cell transplant. Receptors originate from a male patient between 10 and 17 years old who had a stem cell transplant for acute lymphoblastic leukemia, so the T cells may come from the graft donor.

The chain combines TRBV9 with TRBJ2-7; 7 positions match TRBD2. The CDR3 loop spans 16 amino acids. J lost 3 bases, V lost 4 bases, and 13 bases had no gene match. Germline assignment: CDR1 SGDLS and CDR2 YYNGEE. The CDR3 loop reads CASSRHSGGSSYEQYF. The CDR3 DNA follows: TGTGCCAGCAGCAGACACTCGGGCGGGAGTAGCTACGAGCAGTACTTC.

In its sample, this clonotype was seen a few times. The chain is built from TRBV7-6 and TRBJ2-1; 7 nucleotides line up with TRBD2. CDR3 length: 17 residues. CDR1 and CDR2 (germline): SGHVS, FNYEAQ. J lost 0 bases, V lost 0 bases, and 5 bases had no gene match. CDR3 in amino acids: CASSLAFGDYSYNEQFF. CDR3 nucleotides: TGTGCCAGCAGCTTAGCTTTCGGGGACTACTCCTACAATGAGCAGTTCTTC.

This clonotype was detected once. The chain employs TRBV27 and TRBJ1-2; TRBD1 matches 7 bases. The V segment lost 5 bases and the J segment 5 bases; nucleotides outside the gene matches: 11. The CDR3 consists of 15 residues. CDR1 is MNHEY, CDR2 SMNVEV, per germline (reference sequence). CDR3 amino acids: CASSLQGSRGYGYTF. The CDR3, as DNA: TGTGCCAGCAGTCTACAGGGGAGTCGGGGTTATGGCTACACCTTC.

The chain employs TRBV7-3 and TRBJ2-3; 7 positions agree with TRBD1. The CDR3 has 14 amino acids. Trimming removed 5 bases from V and 6 bases from J; junction bases left unmatched: 8. CDR1 SGHTA and CDR2 FQGTGA come from the germline V gene. Here the CDR3 reads CASSETGDRDTQYF. As DNA, the CDR3 is TGTGCCAGCAGCGAAACAGGGGATCGGGATACGCAGTATTTT. Full variable domain (rest looked up from reference TRBV7-3 and TRBJ2-3): GAGVSQTPSNKVTEKGKYVELRCDPISGHTALYWYRQSLGQGPEFLIYFQGTGAADDSGLPNDRFFAVRPEGSVSTLKIQRTERGDSAVYLCASSETGDRDTQYFGPGTRLTVL.

A few counts support this clonotype. The chain is built from TRBV4-2 and TRBJ2-3; TRBD2 matches 11 bases. Germline CDR1 LGHNA, CDR2 YNFKEQ. With 4 bases clipped from V and 4 bases from J, the junction kept 10 bases outside the gene matches. The CDR3 has 17 residues. The CDR3 coding sequence is TGTGCCAGCAGCCTTAGATCTTCTAGCGGGAGGTCAGATACGCAGTATTTT. Amino acids: CASSLRSSSGRSDTQYF.

This clonotype was counted only a few times. The CDR3 is CASSQKRAGLNTDTQYF. In DNA form, the CDR3 reads TGCGCCAGCAGCCAAAAGAGGGCGGGATTGAACACAGATACGCAGTATTTT. The chain recombines TRBV4-1 with TRBJ2-3; TRBD2 might be the D (6 bases). V was cut by 2 bases and J by 2 bases, with 17 bases left in between. Germline CDR1 MGHRA, CDR2 YSYEKL. The CDR3 is 17 amino acids.

This clonotype came up a few times. J is TRBJ2-7 and V is TRBV5-1, with D possibly called TRBD1 or TRBD2 (5 bases each). This CDR3 is 14 amino acids long. The germline gives CDR1 SGHRS, CDR2 YFSETQ. Trimming stripped 4 bases from V and 2 bases from J, with 13 bases between. The CDR3 reads CASSNDGGTYEQYF. For the CDR3, the DNA is TGCGCCAGCAGCAATGATGGGGGAACCTACGAGCAGTACTTC. Looking up the rest from reference TRBV5-1 and TRBJ2-7 gives the full variable domain: KAGVTQTPRYLIKTRGQQVTLSCSPISGHRSVSWYQQTPGQGLQFLFEYFSETQRNKGNFPGRFSGRQFSNSRSEMNVSTLELGDSALYLCASSNDGGTYEQYFGPGTRLTVT.

The rearrangement joins TRBV20-1 to TRBJ1-2, with TRBD1 matching over 8 bases. V lost 2 bases and J lost 7; bases outside the gene matches: 12. CDR3 size: 15 residues. The germline gives CDR1 DFQATT, CDR2 SNEGSKA (reference sequence). The CDR3 protein is CSARFTRGRSGGYTF. The DNA for the CDR3 is TGCAGTGCTAGATTCACCAGGGGGCGGTCGGGTGGCTACACCTTC.

The J gene is TRBJ1-1, the V gene TRBV6-5, with TRBD1 matching 10 bases. This CDR3 has 15 residues. CDR1 is MNHEY and CDR2 is SVGAGI in the germline V gene. Trimming cost V 2 bases and J 1 base; bases outside gene matches: 1. CDR3: CASSYDRGPNTEAFF. The CDR3 DNA follows: TGTGCCAGCAGTTACGACAGGGGGCCGAACACTGAAGCTTTCTTT.

This clonotype appeared a few times. The chain links TRBV7-6 to TRBJ2-1; the D call may be TRBD1 or TRBD2 (5 bases each). The germline V gene has CDR1 SGHVS and CDR2 FNYEAQ. This CDR3 spans 15 amino acids. With 3 bases removed from V and 4 bases from J, the gap between germline ends came to 13 bases. The CDR3 protein is CASSFPGPQYNEQFF. CDR3 DNA: TGTGCCAGCAGCTTTCCGGGACCTCAATACAATGAGCAGTTCTTC.

The chain combines TRBV2 with TRBJ1-4, with a possible D match to TRBD1 (6 bases). This CDR3 spans 16 amino acids. The V gene lost 8 bases and the J gene lost 7 bases, with 23 bases spanning the gap. In germline, CDR1 is SNHLY, CDR2 FYNNEI. CDR3 sequence: CASLEGGAGIGEKLFF. The CDR3 DNA reads as TGTGCCAGCCTTGAGGGGGGCGCTGGGATCGGTGAAAAACTGTTTTTT.

CDR3 loop: CASSMGQGVSYNEQFF. For the CDR3, the DNA is TGTGCCAGTAGTATGGGGCAGGGGGTGAGCTACAATGAGCAGTTCTTC. The chain is built from TRBV19 and TRBJ2-1, with 7 nucleotides matching TRBD1. Trimming removed 3 bases from V and 3 bases from J; junction bases left unmatched: 8. There are 16 residues in the CDR3. Germline CDR1 is LNHDA and CDR2 is SQIVND (reference sequence).

The gene calls are TRBV20-1 and TRBJ2-7; D is unclear. The CDR3 is made up of 14 amino acids. Germline CDR1 is DFQATT and CDR2 is SNEGSKA (reference sequence). Trimming removed 4 bases at V and 0 bases at J, with 13 bases between. The chain's CDR3 is CSANRLPASYEQYF. CDR3 DNA: TGCAGTGCTAATAGGCTTCCCGCCTCCTACGAGCAGTACTTC.

This clonotype was seen only a few times. J is TRBJ2-7 and V is TRBV12-3 or TRBV12-4, with TRBD2 matching over 11 bases. V dropped 3 bases and J dropped 3; count of bases not matched to a gene: 13. The CDR3 is made up of 18 amino acids. The DNA of the CDR3 is TGTGCCAGCAGTTTTCCTCTTGAGACTAGCGGGACCTGCTACGAGCAGTACTTC. Its translation: CASSFPLETSGTCYEQYF.

This clonotype was counted between two and nine times. Here the CDR3 DNA reads TGTGCCAGCAAAAAGATGGGCGGCAATCCCTACGAGCAGTACTTC. This codes for CASKKMGGNPYEQYF. This rearrangement joins TRBV21-1 to TRBJ2-7; TRBD1 is taken as the D call from the table, unchecked against the DNA. TRBV21-1 has pseudogene status. The CDR3 is 15 amino acids.

This clonotype was recorded a few times. J is TRBJ2-7 and V is TRBV9; TRBD2 matches 15 bases. The germline gives CDR1 SGDLS, CDR2 YYNGEE. This CDR3 contains 18 residues. Losses at the gene ends were 2 bases for V and 3 bases for J; bases not matched to a gene: 9. This chain's CDR3 is CASSVMGLAGGRHYEQYF. For the CDR3, the DNA is TGTGCCAGCAGCGTTATGGGACTAGCGGGAGGACGTCACTACGAGCAGTACTTC.

At least ten counts were recorded for this clonotype. The V call is TRBV12-3 or TRBV12-4, the J call TRBJ2-2, with D unresolved. CDR3 size: 13 residues. With 2 bases removed from V and 3 bases from J, the gap between germline ends came to 4 bases. This CDR3 reads CASSLLYTGELFF. The CDR3 bases are TGTGCCAGCAGTTTACTCTACACCGGGGAGCTGTTTTTT.

This rearrangement joins TRBV5-1 to TRBJ2-7, with TRBD1 matching 7 bases. The CDR3 contains 13 residues. Per the germline V gene, CDR1 is SGHRS and CDR2 is YFSETQ. V gave up 4 bases and J gave up 4 bases; unmatched junction bases: 5. CDR3 nucleotide sequence: TGCGCCAGCAGCCGACAGGGTAGATACGAGCAGTACTTC. Translation: CASSRQGRYEQYF.

The CDR3 sequence is CASSLAGTQQPQHF. CDR3 sequence (DNA): TGTGCCAGCAGCTTGGCCGGGACGCAACAGCCCCAGCATTTT. This sequence joins TRBV5-5 and TRBJ1-5, with D perhaps matching TRBD1 (5 bases). The CDR3 spans 14 residues. Trimming shortened V by 0 bases and J by 7 bases, and 11 bases separated the two germline ends. Germline V gene lookup returns CDR1 SGHKS and CDR2 YYEKEE (reference sequence).

The chain employs TRBV2 and TRBJ2-3; D is undetermined. This CDR3 is built from 13 residues. Trimming pared 4 bases from V and 0 bases from J, leaving 5 bases between. Germline V gives CDR1 SNHLY, CDR2 FYNNEI. CDR3 loop: CASSGPSTDTQYF. DNA of the CDR3: TGTGCCAGCAGTGGACCTAGCACAGATACGCAGTATTTT.